This T cell receptor beta chain is from a study of identical twins. Findings and caveats of the study: Low generation probability was overrepresented in out-of-frame alpha sequences shared by twins. High-abundance cord blood beta clonotypes had fewer insertions; memory repertoires showed none.

This clonotype appeared many times. What it recognizes is unknown. TCRdb re-called the 5' RACE reads with MiXCR, one entry per CDR3 protein. The sample lists about 430,000 distinct CDR3 sequences; approximately 17% were seen once. The CDR3 is 14 amino acids. The germline gives CDR1 SGHRS, CDR2 YFSETQ. J lost 0 bases, V lost 3 bases, and 1 base had no gene match. The chain carries TRBV5-1 and TRBJ2-3; 7 bases agree with TRBD1. The clonotype was recovered from a man in his forties or fifties in good health. Sequencing was carried out using naive T cells sorted from blood. The CDR3, as DNA: TGCGCCAGCAGCTCGGGACAGAGCACAGATACGCAGTATTTT. Its translation is CASSSGQSTDTQYF. The full variable domain, completed using reference TRBV5-1 and TRBJ2-3, is KAGVTQTPRYLIKTRGQQVTLSCSPISGHRSVSWYQQTPGQGLQFLFEYFSETQRNKGNFPGRFSGRQFSNSRSEMNVSTLELGDSALYLCASSSGQSTDTQYFGPGTRLTVL.